The present T cell receptor (beta chain) was sequenced within a study of T cell responses to AZD1222 COVID-19 vaccine. Across the study: Analysis merged second doses at about 4 or about 12 weeks. The study's findings and limits: Vaccine-associated CD4 TCRs spanned spike, dominant at 160-218 and 743-854. Clonal diversity was possibly underestimated, and the donors were mostly white British, with more females.

The method was immunoSEQ multiplex PCR; TCRdb's version includes in-frame clones alone and lacks a portion of them. The sample records about 130,000 clones, around 90% being singletons. Worth noting for this clone: Its antigen is as yet unknown.

The germline CDR1 and CDR2 sequences are SGHNT and YYREEE (reference sequence). The CDR3 extends over 16 amino acids. With V trimmed by 1 base and J by 3 bases, 6 bases remained unmatched. The gene calls are TRBV5-4 and TRBJ1-4; 7 bases map to TRBD1. The sample consisted of peripheral blood, taken on day 0 of AZD1222 vaccination. The clonotype originates from an adult in good health. The CDR3 region is CASSLTGETANEKLFF. The CDR3 nucleotides are TGTGCCAGCAGCTTGACAGGGGAAACTGCTAATGAAAAACTGTTTTTT.